The clone carrying this T cell receptor (beta chain) was counted a single time. Compared with germline, one end of the junction differs, possibly owing to a read error. The sample is drawn from a study of CD8+CD57+ T cells in acquired aplastic anemia. Only patients with CD8+CD57+ cell expansion on flow cytometry were chosen for sequencing. This CDR3 has 16 amino acids. Germline V gene sequence: CDR1 SNHLY, CDR2 FYNNEI. The template used for profiling TCR beta VDJ and CDR3 was genomic DNA. TCRdb processed the reads anew with MiXCR; each CDR3 protein has one entry. The sample shows 200,000 to 300,000 distinct CDR3 sequences, about 80% of them seen only once.

The V and J genes are TRBV2 and TRBJ2-6, with 7 positions matching TRBD2. The sequence derives from a human donor with aplastic anemia. The source material was sorted CD4+, CD8+, or CD8+CD57+ T cells (not recorded which) from PBMCs. The CDR3 DNA reads as TGTGCCGGCAGCATCGCGGGGGACGGATCGGGCACTGAAGCTTTCTTC. Translated: CAGSIAGDGSGTEAFF. Looking up the rest from reference TRBV2 and TRBJ2-6 gives the full variable domain: EPEVTQTPSHQVTQMGQEVILRCVPISNHLYFYWYRQILGQKVEFLVSFYNNEISEKSEIFDDQFSVERPDGSNFTLKIRSTKLEDSAMYFCAGSIAGDGSGTEAFFGAGSRLTVL.